These 18 T cell receptor beta chains came from one sample sequenced in a study of early T cells in non-severe SARS-CoV-2 infection. TCRdb analysed the 5' RACE reads with MiXCR anew, one entry per CDR3 protein. The table records tens of thousands of distinct CDR3 sequences, 15% of them present only once. The sample was whole blood. Receptors originate from an adult who was a healthcare worker with PCR-confirmed SARS-CoV-2 infection or an uninfected control (not recorded which).

For the CDR3, the DNA is TGTGCCAGCAGCCTCGGCCTAGGGGTCCCCGGGGAGCTGTTTTTT. Translating it yields CASSLGLGVPGELFF. The rearrangement links TRBV7-9 to TRBJ2-2; D is perhaps TRBD1 (5 bases). The V gene lost 5 bases and the J gene lost 6 bases, with 16 bases spanning the gap. The CDR3 spans 15 residues. Germline CDR1 and CDR2: SEHNR and FQNEAQ (reference sequence).

This clonotype was seen a handful of times. This chain uses TRBV4-3 with TRBJ2-7, with 10 bases that match TRBD1. Germline values: CDR1 LGHNA, CDR2 YSLEER. After removal of 4 bases from V and 4 bases from J, the junction contained 4 bases not matched to a gene. This CDR3 contains 14 residues. CDR3 DNA: TGCGCCAGCAGCCGGGAGGGACAGGGGTACGAGCAGTACTTC. It specifies CASSREGQGYEQYF.

The V and J genes are TRBV6-6 and TRBJ1-5; 7 positions match TRBD1. There are 17 residues in the CDR3. CDR1 and CDR2 (germline): MNHNY, SVGAGI (reference sequence). V trimming: 2 bases; J trimming: 1 base; junction bases outside the gene matches: 8. CDR3 DNA sequence: TGTGCCAGCAGTTACGGCTCTCAGGGGGTAAGCAATCAGCCCCAGCATTTT. This codes for CASSYGSQGVSNQPQHF.

The V gene is TRBV7-9, the J gene TRBJ1-5; D unclear. Germline CDR1 and CDR2: SEHNR and FQNEAQ (reference sequence). The CDR3 has 15 amino acids. V dropped 5 bases and J dropped 0 bases, with 11 bases sitting between them. The CDR3 protein is CASSSLGYSNQPQHF. CDR3 sequence (DNA): TGTGCCAGCAGCAGCCTGGGCTATAGCAATCAGCCCCAGCATTTT.

This clonotype was detected a few times. The gene calls are TRBV5-6 and TRBJ2-3; TRBD2 matches at 11 bases. Germline values: CDR1 SGHDT, CDR2 YYEEEE. Germline trimming cut 1 base from V and 0 bases from J; bases unmatched to any gene: 7. The CDR3 length is 18 residues. This CDR3 is CASSLSSGGAGSTDTQYF. In DNA, the CDR3 is TGTGCCAGCAGCTTGAGTAGCGGGGGGGCCGGGAGCACAGATACGCAGTATTTT.

V gene TRBV6-5 combines with J gene TRBJ1-1; 10 positions match TRBD1. The length of the CDR3 is 14 residues. Germline CDR1 and CDR2: MNHEY and SVGAGI. Germline trimming cut 8 bases from V and 5 bases from J; bases unmatched to any gene: 8. The CDR3 DNA reads as TGTGCCAGCTATTCCGGGACAGGGGAAACTGAAGCTTTCTTT. Its protein is CASYSGTGETEAFF.

This clonotype was counted a few times. The chain has TRBV11-2 and TRBJ1-3; 8 positions match TRBD1. V shed 5 bases and J 0 bases; nucleotides not matched to a gene: 6. Germline V gene sequence: CDR1 SGHAT, CDR2 FQNNGV. The CDR3 runs to 16 residues. The CDR3 coding sequence is TGTGCCAGCAGCCAACGGGACAGGAGCTCTGGAAACACCATATATTTT. As protein: CASSQRDRSSGNTIYF. Filled out from reference TRBV11-2 and TRBJ1-3, the complete variable domain reads EAGVAQSPRYKIIEKRQSVAFWCNPISGHATLYWYQQILGQGPKLLIQFQNNGVVDDSQLPKDRFSAERLKGVDSTLKIQPAKLEDSAVYLCASSQRDRSSGNTIYFGEGSWLTVV.

This clonotype was counted between two and nine times. V and J are TRBV29-1 and TRBJ2-7; TRBD1 aligns across 8 bases. The J segment lost 3 bases and the V segment lost 5 bases, leaving 9 bases of the junction unmatched. Germline CDR1 reads SQVTM; CDR2 reads ANQGSEA. The CDR3 is made up of 14 amino acids. CDR3 DNA sequence: TGCAGCGTTTCTGGGGTGACAGGGGACTACGAGCAGTACTTC. It encodes CSVSGVTGDYEQYF.

The chain combines TRBV19 with TRBJ1-4; D is unclear. This CDR3 contains 14 residues. V shed 6 bases and J shed 10 bases, with 18 bases lying between them. Per the germline V gene, CDR1 is LNHDA and CDR2 is SQIVND (reference sequence). The CDR3, as DNA: TGTGCCAGTAGCCCGCAAAGCGGCCGTGGAAAACTGTTTTTT. As protein: CASSPQSGRGKLFF.

In its sample, this clonotype was seen a few times. The chain combines TRBV20-1 with TRBJ2-5; 11 bases are a match to TRBD2. The junction had 10 bases not matched to a gene; V was cut back by 5 bases and J by 2 bases. Germline V gene sequence: CDR1 DFQATT, CDR2 SNEGSKA (reference sequence). This CDR3 contains 16 residues. The CDR3 DNA is TGCAGTGCTGGGGGGTTTGCTAGCGGGAGGCAAGAGACCCAGTACTTC. This sequence encodes CSAGGFASGRQETQYF.

The chain is built from TRBV28 and TRBJ1-2, with 12 bases lining up with TRBD1. Germline CDR1 is MDHEN and CDR2 is SYDVKM. V trimming: 9 bases; J trimming: 10 bases; junction bases outside the gene matches: 12. The length of the CDR3 is 14 residues. The CDR3 bases are TGTGCCAGTACCGGGACAGGGGGCTCCTTGTCCTACACCTTC. It translates to CASTGTGGSLSYTF.

The gene calls are TRBV11-2 and TRBJ2-4; 9 bases line up with TRBD1. This CDR3 region has 17 residues. V lost 6 bases and J lost 6; bases outside the gene matches: 15. Germline lookup yields CDR1 SGHAT and CDR2 FQNNGV. The chain's CDR3 is CASRRIDAGTGLNIQYF. The CDR3 DNA reads TGTGCCAGCAGACGAATAGACGCGGGGACAGGGCTAAACATTCAGTACTTC.

The chain combines TRBV14 with TRBJ2-7; unclear D gene. The germline V gene encodes CDR1 SGHDN and CDR2 FVKESK. This CDR3 is built from 12 residues. The V end was cut by 0 bases, the J end by 6 bases, with 6 bases between. CDR3 coding DNA: TGTGCCAGCAGCCAAGAGGGGTTCGAGCAGTACTTC. Translating gives CASSQEGFEQYF.

This clonotype was found once. This may come from a read error, since a much larger clone is one base off. The genes are TRBV3-1 and TRBJ1-1; a possible D gene is TRBD1 (5 bases). The ends were cut back, 5 bases at V and 0 bases at J, with 10 bases in the middle. Germline loops: CDR1 LGHDT, CDR2 YNNKEL (reference sequence). The CDR3 runs 14 residues. CDR3 coding DNA: TGTGCCAGCAGCTACCAACAGGTGAACACTGAAGCTTTCTTT. Protein product: CASSYQQVNTEAFF.

V usage is TRBV29-1 and J usage is TRBJ2-3; D might be TRBD1 (7 bases). Per germline, CDR1 SQVTM and CDR2 ANQGSEA. The V gene lost 3 bases and the J gene lost 3 bases, with 13 bases spanning the gap. The CDR3 loop spans 14 amino acids. The CDR3 nucleotides are TGCAGCGTTGACCCCAGGGGGAGGACAGATACGCAGTATTTT. It encodes CSVDPRGRTDTQYF.

The table lists this clonotype with a few counts. The J gene is TRBJ2-3, the V gene TRBV30, with D hard to call. V shed 5 bases and J shed 2 bases, with 14 bases lying between them. Looked up from germline, CDR1 is GTSNPN and CDR2 is SVGIG (reference sequence). The CDR3 totals 14 residues. The CDR3 spells CAWATYFSTDTQYF. DNA for the CDR3: TGTGCCTGGGCTACTTATTTTTCCACAGATACGCAGTATTTT.

This sequence joins TRBV29-1 and TRBJ1-2; 8 bases are shared with TRBD1. CDR3 length: 12 residues. CDR1 and CDR2 (germline): SQVTM, ANQGSEA. Trimming took 5 bases from V and 7 from J; bases not matched to a gene: 6. The CDR3 region is CSVTGTGIGYTF. The CDR3 coding sequence is TGCAGCGTTACCGGGACAGGAATTGGCTACACCTTC.

In this sample, this clonotype turned up many times. This chain joins TRBV11-1 and TRBJ2-1; D remains unclear. From germline, CDR1 is SGHAT and CDR2 FQDESV (reference sequence). The CDR3 has 13 residues. V lost 2 bases, J lost 5 bases, and 7 bases lay in between. CDR3 sequence: CASSLPPNNEQFF. CDR3 coding DNA: TGTGCCAGCAGCTTACCACCCAACAATGAGCAGTTCTTC. The entire variable domain, with the rest obtained from reference TRBV11-1 and TRBJ2-1, is as follows: EAEVAQSPRYKITEKSQAVAFWCDPISGHATLYWYRQILGQGPELLVQFQDESVVDDSQLPKDRFSAERLKGVDSTLKIQPAELGDSAMYLCASSLPPNNEQFFGPGTRLTVL.